The 3 T cell receptor beta chains reported below all come from one sample, sequenced in a study of technical replicates of blood from several donors. The protocol was immunoSEQ multiplex PCR, while the TCRdb copy is restricted to in-frame clones and leaves out a portion. Here the sample spans approximately 82,000 clones, about 91% being singletons. Source material: T cells isolated from PBMCs. These receptors all stem from a human donor in good health. Some clones in this sample may be carry-over from other donors' samples.

V gene TRBV5-4 combines with J gene TRBJ1-1; tentative D call: TRBD1 (6 bases). Germline CDR1 SGHNT, CDR2 YYREEE (reference sequence). The CDR3 spans 14 residues. Deletions cut 4 bases from V and 5 bases from J, with 15 bases between. The CDR3 coding sequence is TGTGCCAGCAGCATACAGGGTGGATGGACTGAAGCTTTCTTT. Translated: CASSIQGGWTEAFF.

The sample holds one count of this clone. The chain employs TRBV7-3 and TRBJ2-1; D gene unclear. V lost 1 base, J lost 1 base, and 17 bases lay in between. The germline V gene encodes CDR1 SGHTA and CDR2 FQGTGA. The CDR3 has 18 residues. The CDR3 DNA sequence: TGTGCCAGCAGCTTAAACGTAGATCCGCTAAAATCCTACAATGAGCAGTTCTTC. Its translation is CASSLNVDPLKSYNEQFF.

The CDR3 loop reads CASSLQGKLFF. In DNA form, the CDR3 reads TGTGCCAGCAGCCTACAGGGAAAACTGTTTTTT. V usage is TRBV4-2 and J usage is TRBJ1-4; D perhaps matches TRBD1 (6 bases). CDR3 length: 11 amino acids. The V gene lost 4 bases and the J gene lost 10 bases, with 7 bases spanning the gap. Germline loops: CDR1 LGHNA, CDR2 YNFKEQ.